This T cell receptor (beta chain) was documented in a study of cytomegalovirus exposure and HLA in healthy donors. Whole-study results and caveats: Previous analysis showed most TCR beta V segments were productive about 87% or about 30% of the time. Serostatus for CMV was the only available immune exposure information. Later analysis showed TCR association rates varying by HLA locus, highest for DRB1 and lowest for HLA-C. As a later analysis showed, several of the most significant clusters appeared to be linked to common viral pathogens.

Researchers ran the PCR with 60 Vbeta and 13 Jbeta primers. Repertoires were generated with immunoSEQ multiplex PCR, while TCRdb's copy carries only in-frame clones and drops some. Of about 120,000 clones listed, around 77% are singletons. This CDR3 has 17 amino acids. V was trimmed by 3 bases and J by 1 base, leaving 18 bases between them. Germline V lookup: CDR1 LNHDA, CDR2 SQIVND (reference sequence). In regard to this clone: Its antigen remains unidentified.

The V gene is TRBV19, the J gene TRBJ1-2, with D perhaps TRBD1 (5 bases). The sequenced sample was PBMCs. The clonotype was recovered from a man aged 18 to 29 in good health and CMV-seropositive. The CDR3 sequence is CASSMYGRVIGNYGYTF. In nucleotides, the CDR3 is TGTGCCAGTAGTATGTATGGCAGGGTGATCGGTAACTATGGCTACACCTTC.